The clone carrying this TCR beta chain was counted a few times. Losses at the gene ends were 5 bases for V and 6 bases for J; bases not matched to a gene: 22. The CDR3 sequence is 19 residues long. Per germline, CDR1 SGHTA and CDR2 FQGNSA. The data stem from a study of T cells after yellow fever vaccination. Study background: Low-cell-number fractions were prepared with SMART-Seq v4 Ultra Low Input.

One entry per CDR3 protein results from TCRdb running MiXCR on the 5' RACE reads. The sample includes about 170,000 distinct CDR3 sequences, 9.5% to 11% of them seen just once. The chain couples TRBV7-2 to TRBJ2-3; 8 bases match TRBD1. Sequenced here: CD8+ T cells sorted from PBMCs, sampled 15 days after the yellow fever booster vaccination. This clonotype was obtained from a man younger than 30 who received the YFV17D yellow fever vaccine. The CDR3 region has the DNA TGTGCCAGCAGCCTCCCGTGGCCAGGGGGCGGGGTCCCCAGGGATACGCAGTATTTT. Its translation: CASSLPWPGGGVPRDTQYF.